This T cell receptor (beta chain) is drawn from a study of T cells in Graves' hyperthyroidism and ophthalmopathy. About the study: At initial diagnosis, before any treatment had begun, peripheral blood was obtained.

The length of the CDR3 is 16 residues. The trim removed 0 bases at V and 4 bases at J, leaving 6 bases unmatched. Germline CDR1 and CDR2: SGHRS and YFSETQ. The investigators amplified TCR beta CDR3 regions from RNA transcripts. First-round RT-PCR with HTBI primers amplified the TCR CDR3 region. TCRdb re-analysed the multiplex PCR reads in MiXCR, keeping a single row per CDR3 protein. Of some 600,000 distinct CDR3 sequences listed, about 14% are singletons. The table lists this clonotype with many counts. Patients aged 18 to 65 had newly diagnosed hyperthyroidism of under 2 months' duration. This clonotype originated in a woman in her 30s with Graves' hyperthyroidism that later progressed to Graves' ophthalmopathy. Sequencing was performed on blood. The chain recombines TRBV5-1 with TRBJ2-2, with 7 bases fitting TRBD1. The CDR3 is CASSLGQGFGTGELFF. As DNA, the CDR3 is TGCGCCAGCAGCTTGGGACAGGGATTTGGCACCGGGGAGCTGTTTTTT.